Listed below are T cell receptor beta chains from one sample, sequenced in a study of blood T cell repertoires in COVID-19. Assay used: immunoSEQ multiplex PCR; TCRdb lists only in-frame clones, some missing. The table has approximately 300,000 clones, around nine tenths seen once. Sequenced sample: PBMCs or T cells enriched from blood (not recorded which). The source is a woman aged 18-29 years who had recovered from COVID-19. Each CDR3 is given with its conserved first and last residue. The D gene is left open where the match is weak. The listing skips clone size in some rows; elsewhere it reads once, few, many or a size class.

>TRBJ1-1|TRBV6-5|-|-
TGTGCCAGCAGTTACTCGAGATTCACTGAAGCTTTCTTT
CASSYSRFTEAFF
>TRBJ2-7|TRBV27|-|-
TGTGCCAGCAGTTCCGGGGATTCCTACGAGCAGTACTTC
CASSSGDSYEQYF
>TRBJ1-3|TRBV7-2|once|-
TGTGCCAGCAGCTTGAAGGCTACAGGGTATTCTGGAAACACCATATATTTT
CASSLKATGYSGNTIYF
>TRBJ2-2|TRBV5-6|-|TRBD1
TGTGCCAGCAGCACGTGGGACAGAGCGAACACCGGGGAGCTGTTTTTT
CASSTWDRANTGELFF
>TRBJ1-3|TRBV4-3|few|-
TGCGCCAGCAGCCTACTCGTAACTGCCTATGGAAACACCATATATTTT
CASSLLVTAYGNTIYF
>TRBJ2-7|TRBV6-6|-|TRBD2
TGTGCCAGCAGTTACTCTCTAGCGGGAGACCACGAGCAGTACTTC
CASSYSLAGDHEQYF
>TRBJ1-1|TRBV5-4|-|TRBD1
TGTGCCAGCAGCTTGGAGATTGCAGGGGGCACTGAAGCTTTCTTT
CASSLEIAGGTEAFF
>TRBJ1-6|TRBV12-3/TRBV12-4|-|-
TGTGCCAGCAGTCAGTCCTATAATTCACCCCTCCACTTT
CASSQSYNSPLHF
>TRBJ1-1|TRBV10-3|-|-
TGTGCCATCAGTGAGTCGATGGGGGGAGCTTTCTTT
CAISESMGGAFF
>TRBJ1-2|TRBV30|-|TRBD1
TGTGCCTGGAGTGTAACGGGACAGGCCTCTGGAGTTAACTATGGCTACACCTTC
CAWSVTGQASGVNYGYTF
>TRBJ2-2|TRBV5-1|-|-
TGCGCCAGCAGCTTTATTCACACCGGGGAGCTGTTTTTT
CASSFIHTGELFF
>TRBJ1-2|TRBV19|-|-
TGTGCCAGTAGTACTACCGGGACAAGGTATGGCTACACCTTC
CASSTTGTRYGYTF
>TRBJ1-2|TRBV6-1|-|TRBD1
TGTGCCAGCAGTGAAGCCGAGGACAGGGGGCATGGCTACACCTTC
CASSEAEDRGHGYTF
>TRBJ1-5|TRBV15|-|-
TGTGCCACCAGCAGAGGGCAGAATAGCAATCAGCCCCAGCATTTT
CATSRGQNSNQPQHF
>TRBJ1-1|TRBV29-1|-|TRBD1
TGCAGCGCCCGGACAGGGCACGGCACTGAAGCTTTCTTT
CSARTGHGTEAFF
>TRBJ2-7|TRBV4-3|few|-
TGCGCCAGCAGCCGAAGTCGGGGGGCGGACGAGCAGTACTTC
CASSRSRGADEQYF
>TRBJ2-3|TRBV15|-|TRBD2
TGTGCCACCAGCAGAGGCCAGCGGGAGGGCCGAGATACGCAGTATTTT
CATSRGQREGRDTQYF
>TRBJ2-1|TRBV6-6|-|-
TGTGCCAGCAGTTACTCGAGAGACAATAGTATCGATGAGCAGTTCTTC
CASSYSRDNSIDEQFF
>TRBJ2-3|TRBV11-3|-|TRBD1
TGTGCCAGCAGCTTAAGGACAGGGGGAGTGGATACGCAGTATTTT
CASSLRTGGVDTQYF
>TRBJ1-6|TRBV11-2|-|-
TGTGCCAGCAGCTCCCGTGGGGAGGAACGCTATAATTCACCCCTCCACTTT
CASSSRGEERYNSPLHF
>TRBJ1-2|TRBV6-5|-|-
TGTGCCAGCTGGGCCTCGTCTGGCTACACCTTC
CASWASSGYTF
>TRBJ2-3|TRBV7-6|-|TRBD1
TGTGCCAGCAGCTTAGTCCCGACAGGGGGCCCACCACAGGATACGCAGTATTTT
CASSLVPTGGPPQDTQYF
>TRBJ2-1|TRBV7-3|-|-
TGTGCCAGCAGCACCAGTGGCAATGAGCAGTTCTTC
CASSTSGNEQFF
>TRBJ1-6|TRBV11-2|-|-
TGTGCCAGCAGCTTTTTTGGCGGAAGCTCCTATAATTCACCCCTCCACTTT
CASSFFGGSSYNSPLHF
>TRBJ1-4|TRBV5-1|-|-
TGCGCCAGCAGCTGGGGACGGGGAGGTCCTTCTACTAATGAAAAACTGTTTTTT
CASSWGRGGPSTNEKLFF
>TRBJ1-2|TRBV5-6|few|TRBD1
TGTGCCAGCAGCTTGGAGGGACAGATTCATCGCTACACCTTC
CASSLEGQIHRYTF
>TRBJ1-1|TRBV7-8|-|TRBD1
TGTGCCAGCAGCGAACCCCTTACCTTCGGGACAGCAAACACTGAAGCTTTCTTT
CASSEPLTFGTANTEAFF
>TRBJ1-1|TRBV9|-|TRBD1
TGTGCCAGCAGCGTACGAGGGACAGGGAACACTGAAGCTTTCTTT
CASSVRGTGNTEAFF
>TRBJ2-1|TRBV4-3|-|TRBD1
TGCGCCAGCAGCTGGACAGGGCGCTCCTACAATGAGCAGTTCTTC
CASSWTGRSYNEQFF
>TRBJ2-5|TRBV2|-|-
TGTGCCAGCACCCGACGACTAGGAGAGACCCAGTACTTC
CASTRRLGETQYF
>TRBJ2-7|TRBV27|-|TRBD2
TGTGCCAGCAGTTTATCGCCGGGACTAGAACCTTACGAGCAGTACTTC
CASSLSPGLEPYEQYF
>TRBJ1-2|TRBV5-6|-|TRBD1
TGTGCCAGCAGCTTGGTCGGGACAGGGATTCTTGGCTACACCTTC
CASSLVGTGILGYTF
>TRBJ1-4|TRBV28|-|-
TGTGCCAGCAGTTTCAGGGAGGACGGAAAACTGTTTTTT
CASSFREDGKLFF
>TRBJ2-7|TRBV7-9|once|-
TGTGCCAGCAGCTTAGGGCAATACTACGAGCAGTACTTC
CASSLGQYYEQYF
>TRBJ1-2|TRBV6-5|-|TRBD1
TGTGCCAGCAGCCCCGACAGGGTCGATGGCTACACCTTC
CASSPDRVDGYTF
>TRBJ2-2|TRBV3-1/TRBV3-2|once|-
TGTGCCAGCAGCCAAGCCGGTGGGGAGCTGTTTTTT
CASSQAGGELFF
>TRBJ1-2|TRBV6-1|few|-
TGTGCCAGCAGTGAAGCTGGGTCAGGGTACTATGGCTACACCTTC
CASSEAGSGYYGYTF
>TRBJ2-7|TRBV7-2|-|-
TGTGCCAGCACCCTCGGAGGGAATAATTTAAACGAGCAGTACTTC
CASTLGGNNLNEQYF
>TRBJ2-7|TRBV11-2|once|-
TGTGCCAGCAGCTTAACGGGGTTGGCCTACGAGCAGTACTTC
CASSLTGLAYEQYF
>TRBJ1-3|TRBV30|-|TRBD1
TGTGCCTGGAGTGCGGACAGGGGTCGAAACACCATATATTTT
CAWSADRGRNTIYF
>TRBJ2-7|TRBV6-5|-|-
TGTGCCAGCAGGCCGCCGGGACTGGGATACGAGCAGTACTTC
CASRPPGLGYEQYF
>TRBJ2-1|TRBV28|-|-
TGTGCCAGCCGGGCGCCTAGCGCCCAAAACAATGAGCAGTTCTTC
CASRAPSAQNNEQFF
>TRBJ2-7|TRBV3-1/TRBV3-2|few|TRBD2
TGTGCCAGCAGCCAAGACCCCGGGACTAATTACGAGCAGTACTTC
CASSQDPGTNYEQYF
>TRBJ2-7|TRBV7-9|few|-
TGTGCCAGCAGCCTAGGGGCTGGATCCTACGAGCAGTACTTC
CASSLGAGSYEQYF
>TRBJ2-3|TRBV7-2|few|TRBD2
TGTGCCAGCAGCTTATCATCTAGCGGGGCGGGCTTTTTT
CASSLSSSGAGFF
>TRBJ2-3|TRBV7-9|-|TRBD1
TGTGCCAGCAGCCGACGCCCCGACAGGGGGCGGGTGATTGCGCAGTATTTT
CASSRRPDRGRVIAQYF
>TRBJ2-2|TRBV27|-|-
TGTGCCAGCAGCCTCGAGGAGGCCAGAAACACCGGGGAGCTGTTTTTT
CASSLEEARNTGELFF
>TRBJ1-5|TRBV3-1/TRBV3-2|-|-
TGTGCCAGCAGCCAAGGTACGGGGGGCACTCAGCCCCAGCATTTT
CASSQGTGGTQPQHF
>TRBJ1-5|TRBV19|few|-
TGTGCCAGTAGTCTGAGCCCGAGGCAGCCCCAGCATTTT
CASSLSPRQPQHF
>TRBJ1-1|TRBV2|-|-
TGTGCCAGCAGCGGCAGGGTTACGAACACTGAAGCTTTCTTT
CASSGRVTNTEAFF